This TCR beta chain came from a study of cytomegalovirus exposure and HLA in healthy donors. The study, taken as a whole, reports: The authors confirmed in vitro that a few CMV-associated chains were specific for CMV antigens. Among TCR beta chains, those listed as cytomegalovirus-associated numbered roughly 150. In a later analysis, approximately 18,000 TCR beta sequences were associated with HLA alleles at 0.05 false discovery rate.

It was with 60 Vbeta and 13 Jbeta primers that the PCR ran. Generated by immunoSEQ multiplex PCR, the TCRdb table keeps only in-frame clones and is missing some. The sample consists of 95,000 to 110,000 clones, 66% of them appearing once. Comments on this clone: Its antigen is unknown.

What was sequenced was PBMCs. The receptor's source is a woman aged 45-60 years in good health and CMV-seronegative.

The CDR3 reads CASRWLSSYEQYF. The CDR3, as DNA: TGTGCCAGCAGGTGGCTGTCGTCCTACGAGCAGTACTTC. The chain is built from TRBV27 and TRBJ2-7; no clear D. Trimming pared 6 bases from V and 1 base from J, leaving 10 bases between. Germline-derived CDR1 and CDR2 are MNHEY and SMNVEV (reference sequence). There are 13 residues in the CDR3.